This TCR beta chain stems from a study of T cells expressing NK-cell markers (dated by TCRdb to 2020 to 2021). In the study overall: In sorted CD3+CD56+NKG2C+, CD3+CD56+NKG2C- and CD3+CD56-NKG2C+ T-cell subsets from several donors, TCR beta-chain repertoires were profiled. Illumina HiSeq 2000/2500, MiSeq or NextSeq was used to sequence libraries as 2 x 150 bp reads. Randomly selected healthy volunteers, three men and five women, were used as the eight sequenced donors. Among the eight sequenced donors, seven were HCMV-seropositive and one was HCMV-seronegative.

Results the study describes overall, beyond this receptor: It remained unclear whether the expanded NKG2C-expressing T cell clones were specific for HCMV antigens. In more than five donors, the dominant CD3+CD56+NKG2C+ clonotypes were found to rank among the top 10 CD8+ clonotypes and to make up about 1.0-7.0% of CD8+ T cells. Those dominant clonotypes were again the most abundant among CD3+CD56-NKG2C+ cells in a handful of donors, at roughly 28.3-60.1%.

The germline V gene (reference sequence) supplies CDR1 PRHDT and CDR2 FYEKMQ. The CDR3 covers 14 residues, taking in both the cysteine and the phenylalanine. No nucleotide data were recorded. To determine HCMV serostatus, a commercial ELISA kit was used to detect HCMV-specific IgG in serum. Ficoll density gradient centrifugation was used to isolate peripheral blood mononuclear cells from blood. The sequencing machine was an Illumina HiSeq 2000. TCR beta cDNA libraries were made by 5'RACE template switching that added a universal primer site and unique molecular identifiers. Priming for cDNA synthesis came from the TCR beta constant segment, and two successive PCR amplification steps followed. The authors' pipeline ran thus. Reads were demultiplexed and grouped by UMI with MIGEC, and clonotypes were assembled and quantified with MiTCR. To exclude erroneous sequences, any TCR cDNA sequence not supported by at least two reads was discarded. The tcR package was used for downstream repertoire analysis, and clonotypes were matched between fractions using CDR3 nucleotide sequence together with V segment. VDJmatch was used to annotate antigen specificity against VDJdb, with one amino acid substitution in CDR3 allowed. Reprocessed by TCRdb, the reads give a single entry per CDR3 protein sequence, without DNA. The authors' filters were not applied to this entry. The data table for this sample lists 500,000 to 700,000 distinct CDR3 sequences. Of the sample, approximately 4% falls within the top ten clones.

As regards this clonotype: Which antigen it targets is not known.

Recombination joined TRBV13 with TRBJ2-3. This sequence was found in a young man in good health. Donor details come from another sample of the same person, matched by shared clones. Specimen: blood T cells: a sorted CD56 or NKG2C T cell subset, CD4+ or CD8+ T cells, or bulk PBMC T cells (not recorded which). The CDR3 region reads CASSFIQYLDTQYF. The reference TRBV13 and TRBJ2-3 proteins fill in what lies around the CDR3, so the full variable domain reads AAGVIQSPRHLIKEKRETATLKCYPIPRHDTVYWYQQGPGQDPQFLISFYEKMQSDKGSIPDRFSAQQFSDYHSELNMSSLELGDSALYFCASSFIQYLDTQYFGPGTRLTVL.